Below, 26 T cell receptor beta chains from the same sample are listed, as sequenced in a study of beta chain features in type 1 diabetes. Broader study findings: All four CD4+ subsets from Type 1 diabetes patients carried moderately but significantly shorter TCRB CDR3s.

Reverse transcribing all isolated RNA meant expressed TCRB transcripts were sequenced. Sequencing used immunoSEQ multiplex PCR; TCRdb keeps in-frame clones, though not all of them. Of 600,000 or so clones listed, 11% to 15% are singletons. These receptors' antigens are unknown. The specimen sequenced was naive CD4+ T cells from blood. The receptors derive from a man aged 18 to 30 with type 1 diabetes.

This clone was observed a few times. The V gene is TRBV5-6, the J gene TRBJ2-2; 7 bases agree with TRBD1. CDR1 and CDR2 (germline): SGHDT, YYEEEE. V was clipped by 1 base and J by 4 bases; unmatched bases: 7. This CDR3 region has 16 residues. The CDR3 sequence: CASSLKGQEFTGELFF. CDR3 coding DNA: TGTGCCAGCAGCTTGAAAGGACAGGAGTTCACCGGGGAGCTGTTTTTT.

The genes are TRBV5-1 and TRBJ1-2; 9 bases line up with TRBD1. Germline loops: CDR1 SGHRS, CDR2 YFSETQ. The CDR3 runs to 16 residues. With 3 bases clipped from V and 6 bases from J, the junction kept 12 bases outside the gene matches. The CDR3, as DNA: TGCGCCAGCAGCTCCTACGGACAGGGGCTCAATGATGGCTACACCTTC. Residues: CASSSYGQGLNDGYTF. Full variable domain (rest looked up from reference TRBV5-1 and TRBJ1-2): KAGVTQTPRYLIKTRGQQVTLSCSPISGHRSVSWYQQTPGQGLQFLFEYFSETQRNKGNFPGRFSGRQFSNSRSEMNVSTLELGDSALYLCASSSYGQGLNDGYTFGSGTRLTVV.

The sample holds a few counts of this clone. The genes are TRBV5-1 and TRBJ2-7, with D unresolved. This CDR3 contains 15 residues. Per the germline V gene, CDR1 is SGHRS and CDR2 is YFSETQ. V dropped 3 bases and J dropped 0 bases, with 13 bases sitting between them. The CDR3 region has the DNA TGCGCCAGCAGCTCACGAGAGGTCGGCTCCTACGAGCAGTACTTC. It specifies CASSSREVGSYEQYF. The full variable domain, rest sourced from reference TRBV5-1 and TRBJ2-7, is KAGVTQTPRYLIKTRGQQVTLSCSPISGHRSVSWYQQTPGQGLQFLFEYFSETQRNKGNFPGRFSGRQFSNSRSEMNVSTLELGDSALYLCASSSREVGSYEQYFGPGTRLTVT.

The DNA of the CDR3 is TGCAGCGCCCAGACAGGGAGTAGCAATCAGCCCCAGCATTTT. Translating gives CSAQTGSSNQPQHF. The genes are TRBV29-1 and TRBJ1-5; TRBD1 matches 7 bases. The germline CDR1 and CDR2 sequences are SQVTM and ANQGSEA. The CDR3 totals 14 residues. Unmatched junction bases numbered 6, after V lost 7 bases and J lost 0 bases. Looking up the rest from reference TRBV29-1 and TRBJ1-5 gives the full variable domain: SAVISQKPSRDICQRGTSLTIQCQVDSQVTMMFWYRQQPGQSLTLIATANQGSEATYESGFVIDKFPISRPNLTFSTLTVSNMSPEDSSIYLCSAQTGSSNQPQHFGDGTRLSIL.

This clone was counted between two and nine times. This chain joins TRBV10-3 and TRBJ2-1; 7 positions match TRBD2. CDR3 length equals 17 residues. The V gene's germline CDR1 is ENHRY and CDR2 SYGVKD. The V and J ends lost 8 bases and 0 bases, in that order; junction bases with no gene match: 13. In nucleotides, the CDR3 is TGTGCCATCCAATCCCTCGGCTTAGCGGGCTCCTACAATGAGCAGTTCTTC. Its translation is CAIQSLGLAGSYNEQFF.

This clone was seen a few times. The rearrangement links TRBV27 to TRBJ1-2; D possibly corresponds to TRBD1 (6 bases). Germline V gives CDR1 MNHEY, CDR2 SMNVEV (reference sequence). The CDR3 contains 12 residues. V gave up 5 bases and J gave up 9 bases, with 13 bases separating them. The CDR3 is CASSRTGNRYTF. The CDR3 nucleotides are TGTGCCAGCAGTCGTACAGGGAATCGCTACACCTTC.

Only a few counts were recorded for this clone. Within the sample, other DNA sequences also encode this same CDR3. The CDR3 coding sequence is TGCGCCAGCAGCTTGGTGCCCACCGGGGAGCTGTTTTTT. This codes for CASSLVPTGELFF. The rearrangement links TRBV5-1 to TRBJ2-2; D gene unclear. The CDR3 is made up of 13 amino acids. Germline loops: CDR1 SGHRS, CDR2 YFSETQ. V lost 0 bases and J 4 bases, leaving 4 bases between the germline ends. The full variable domain, with the rest looked up from reference TRBV5-1 and TRBJ2-2, is KAGVTQTPRYLIKTRGQQVTLSCSPISGHRSVSWYQQTPGQGLQFLFEYFSETQRNKGNFPGRFSGRQFSNSRSEMNVSTLELGDSALYLCASSLVPTGELFFGEGSRLTVL.

The V and J genes are TRBV19 and TRBJ1-2; D ambiguous. Germline V gene data show CDR1 as LNHDA and CDR2 as SQIVND (reference sequence). The CDR3 loop spans 14 amino acids. Deletions cut 7 bases from V and 8 bases from J, with 20 bases between. The CDR3 coding sequence is TGTGCCAGTAATTCGGACTCCTTTCTTAGAGGCTACACCTTC. Its protein is CASNSDSFLRGYTF. The full variable domain, rest sourced from reference TRBV19 and TRBJ1-2, is DGGITQSPKYLFRKEGQNVTLSCEQNLNHDAMYWYRQDPGQGLRLIYYSQIVNDFQKGDIAEGYSVSREKKESFPLTVTSAQKNPTAFYLCASNSDSFLRGYTFGSGTRLTVV.

This clone has more than one count but fewer than ten. Here the CDR3 reads CASSQVQGGNEQFF. CDR3 in DNA: TGTGCCAGCAGCCAAGTGCAGGGAGGCAATGAGCAGTTCTTC. The chain uses TRBV4-2 and TRBJ2-1, with D perhaps TRBD2 (6 bases). Germline V gene data show CDR1 as LGHNA and CDR2 as YNFKEQ. The CDR3 loop spans 14 amino acids. V lost 1 base, J lost 6 bases, and 10 bases lay in between.

This rearrangement joins TRBV9 to TRBJ2-7; D not certain. Germline V gene lookup returns CDR1 SGDLS and CDR2 YYNGEE. Trimming took 3 bases from V and 3 from J, leaving 13 bases between them. CDR3 length: 14 amino acids. The CDR3 region has the DNA TGTGCCAGCAGCGAAACCTCCATCGGCTACGAGCAGTACTTC. This gives the protein CASSETSIGYEQYF.

About this clone: Other DNA sequences in this specimen translate into the identical CDR3. The V call is TRBV29-1, the J call TRBJ1-2; TRBD1 matches at 10 bases. The CDR3 sequence is 14 residues long. The germline gives CDR1 SQVTM, CDR2 ANQGSEA. V lost 4 bases and J lost 2; bases outside the gene matches: 4. This CDR3 is CSVVRDRGNYGYTF. CDR3 nucleotide sequence: TGCAGCGTTGTTCGGGACAGGGGAAACTATGGCTACACCTTC.

This clone appeared a few times. V usage is TRBV2 and J usage is TRBJ2-5; weak D call: TRBD2 (5 bases). CDR3 length: 10 amino acids. Per germline, CDR1 SNHLY and CDR2 FYNNEI. V shed 6 bases and J shed 8 bases, with 7 bases lying between them. The CDR3 DNA reads TGTGCCAGCAGGAGGGATACCCAGTACTTC. It encodes CASRRDTQYF.

This clone occurred a few times. V is TRBV2 and J is TRBJ2-3; 7 nucleotides match TRBD2. V trimming: 10 bases; J trimming: 0 bases; junction bases outside the gene matches: 4. This CDR3 has 13 amino acids. Per germline, CDR1 SNHLY and CDR2 FYNNEI. CDR3 nucleotide sequence: TGTGCCATCCGGGAGGTTAGCACAGATACGCAGTATTTT. Its translation is CAIREVSTDTQYF.

V gene TRBV28 combines with J gene TRBJ1-1, with D unclear. CDR3 length: 11 amino acids. In germline, CDR1 is MDHEN, CDR2 SYDVKM. V dropped 10 bases and J dropped 1 base, with 7 bases sitting between them. This CDR3 is CATRRNTEAFF. In nucleotides, the CDR3 is TGTGCCACTCGGAGGAACACTGAAGCTTTCTTT. Combining the CDR3 with reference TRBV28 and TRBJ1-1 gives the whole variable domain DVKVTQSSRYLVKRTGEKVFLECVQDMDHENMFWYRQDPGLGLRLIYFSYDVKMKEKGDIPEGYSVSREKKERFSLILESASTNQTSMYLCATRRNTEAFFGQGTRLTVV.

In this sample, this clone turned up a few times. The chain employs TRBV28 and TRBJ2-4; D might be TRBD2 (6 bases). V was shortened by 5 bases and J by 2 bases, with 10 bases between the two germline ends. The length of the CDR3 is 14 residues. Looked up from germline, CDR1 is MDHEN and CDR2 is SYDVKM. The CDR3 DNA reads as TGTGCCAGCAGTCGGGGCGGGACCAAAAACATTCAGTACTTC. It specifies CASSRGGTKNIQYF. The whole variable domain, remainder taken from reference TRBV28 and TRBJ2-4, is DVKVTQSSRYLVKRTGEKVFLECVQDMDHENMFWYRQDPGLGLRLIYFSYDVKMKEKGDIPEGYSVSREKKERFSLILESASTNQTSMYLCASSRGGTKNIQYFGAGTRLSVL.

This chain links TRBV29-1 with TRBJ1-5; TRBD1 might be the D (6 bases). V was trimmed by 4 bases and J by 7 bases, leaving 14 bases between them. From germline, CDR1 is SQVTM and CDR2 ANQGSEA. The CDR3 is 13 residues long. DNA for the CDR3: TGCAGCGTTGCCACGGGGGCAGGGCAGCCCCAGCATTTT. It encodes CSVATGAGQPQHF.

This clone was detected only once. The genes are TRBV13 and TRBJ2-3, with TRBD2 as a possible D gene (6 bases). This CDR3 spans 16 amino acids. The V gene lost 5 bases and the J gene lost 2 bases, with 17 bases spanning the gap. Per germline, CDR1 PRHDT and CDR2 FYEKMQ (reference sequence). The chain's CDR3 is CASSRSKGTSTDTQYF. The CDR3 DNA sequence: TGTGCCAGCAGCCGTTCGAAAGGGACTTCCACAGATACGCAGTATTTT.

This clone turned up a few times. The chain links TRBV10-3 to TRBJ1-1; no clear D. The CDR3 consists of 13 residues. The V gene lost 4 bases and the J gene lost 5 bases, with 11 bases spanning the gap. The V gene's germline CDR1 is ENHRY and CDR2 SYGVKD. The CDR3 DNA is TGTGCCATCAGTGGGGAAGAGGCGACTGAAGCTTTCTTT. Translating it yields CAISGEEATEAFF.

V gene TRBV7-9 combines with J gene TRBJ1-2; 7 positions match TRBD1. The germline gives CDR1 SEHNR, CDR2 FQNEAQ (reference sequence). The CDR3 has 15 residues. Trimming at V came to 0 bases and at J to 4 bases, leaving 5 bases not matched to a gene. The CDR3 here is CASSLATRDSYGYTF. The CDR3 DNA reads TGTGCCAGCAGCTTAGCTACCCGGGACAGCTATGGCTACACCTTC.

The V and J genes are TRBV18 and TRBJ2-7; D gene ambiguous. Germline V gene lookup returns CDR1 KGHSH and CDR2 LQKENI. The V end lost 3 bases, the J end lost 4 bases, and 16 bases lay between the germline ends. CDR3 length: 15 residues. CDR3 in amino acids: CASSPGRPPGYEQYF. As DNA, the CDR3 is TGTGCCAGCTCACCGGGAAGGCCTCCTGGGTACGAGCAGTACTTC.

A few counts support this clone. V usage is TRBV27 and J usage is TRBJ2-7; TRBD2 matches at 8 bases. The CDR3 has 16 amino acids. V lost 5 bases, J lost 2 bases, and 11 bases stayed unmatched. Germline V gives CDR1 MNHEY, CDR2 SMNVEV (reference sequence). In DNA, the CDR3 is TGTGCCAGCAGTCTATTGGCGGGAGGCTCCCCCTACGAGCAGTACTTC. It codes for CASSLLAGGSPYEQYF.

Notes on this clone: Other DNA sequences in this specimen translate into the identical CDR3. The gene calls are TRBV30 and TRBJ2-3, with no clear D. V was shortened by 1 base and J by 6 bases, with 5 bases between the two germline ends. Germline V gene lookup returns CDR1 GTSNPN and CDR2 SVGIG (reference sequence). The CDR3 runs to 11 residues. CDR3: CAWSARDTQYF. CDR3 nucleotide sequence: TGTGCCTGGAGTGCTCGGGATACGCAGTATTTT.

The V and J genes are TRBV30 and TRBJ2-7; D uncertain. This CDR3 is built from 14 residues. Germline CDR1 and CDR2: GTSNPN and SVGIG (reference sequence). With 1 base removed from V and 2 bases from J, the gap between germline ends came to 12 bases. The CDR3 DNA reads TGTGCCTGGAGTGGGGCAGGACGTACCTACGAGCAGTACTTC. It translates to CAWSGAGRTYEQYF.

This clone was seen a handful of times. This sequence joins TRBV6-6 and TRBJ2-5; 7 positions match TRBD2. Germline values: CDR1 MNHNY, CDR2 SVGAGI (reference sequence). The CDR3 has 14 residues. Losses at the gene ends were 6 bases for V and 2 bases for J; bases not matched to a gene: 6. Written as DNA, the CDR3 is TGTGCCAGCAGGCCTCCGGGGGGTCAAGAGACCCAGTACTTC. This gives the protein CASRPPGGQETQYF.

CDR3 sequence: CASSFGRGSRTSSYEQYF. The CDR3 coding sequence is TGTGCCAGCAGCTTCGGAAGGGGTTCTCGGACTAGCTCCTACGAGCAGTACTTC. V and J are TRBV7-2 and TRBJ2-7, with 7 positions matching TRBD2. This CDR3 spans 18 amino acids. From germline, CDR1 is SGHTA and CDR2 FQGNSA. The junction had 14 bases not matched to a gene; V was cut back by 3 bases and J by 0 bases.

In this sample, this clone turned up once. The chain carries TRBV7-9 and TRBJ1-2, with D possibly matching TRBD1 (5 bases). From germline, CDR1 is SEHNR and CDR2 FQNEAQ (reference sequence). V lost 1 base and J 3 bases, leaving 12 bases between the germline ends. CDR3 length: 15 amino acids. CDR3 DNA: TGTGCCAGCAGCTTAGGTGGGGGATCGGACTATGGCTACACCTTC. It is translated as CASSLGGGSDYGYTF.